This TCR beta chain derives from a study of cytomegalovirus exposure and HLA in healthy donors (TCRdb year 2017). General notes on the study: An earlier analysis of approximately 590 of the donors reported roughly 270 Gb of sequence data and 120 million or so unique TCR beta sequences from roughly 180 million T cells. HLA typing included class I and class II loci at four-digit resolution. An earlier analysis of roughly 600 of the donors used high-throughput TCR beta sequencing to judge whether each TCR beta V gene segment behaved as functional or pseudogenic. A later analysis re-examined previously published TCR beta repertoires from 500 to 700 donors and added high-resolution HLA genotyping to investigate patterns of TCR occurrence. Typing coverage varied by locus: about 629-640 donors for A, B, C, DRB1 and DQB1; under 550 for DQA1; around 610 for DPA1; fewer than 480 for DPB1. Four to six DR-DQ haplotypes were handled as single units for association and clustering, since linkage in the cohort was strong. Donor age, sex, ethnicity and CMV serostatus were collected together with the repertoire data. An early release that covered several hundred HLA-typed donors contained approximately 300 gigabases of sequencing data and tens of millions of unique TCR sequences. To predict cytomegalovirus infection status, the study brought together high-throughput TCR immunosequencing, statistical association of individual TCRs with disease status, and machine learning. Genome-wide SNP genotypes for about 60% of the roughly 670 donors were used in a later genetic analysis, which treated that subset as a discovery cohort. Of the roughly 430 genotyped donors, around 81% fell in the genetic ancestry cluster associated with self-reported Caucasian donors. A separate validation cohort of 100 to 150 different subjects was used in addition to the roughly 720-subject first cohort. Rather than using new phenotypic data, the later analysis identified candidate immune exposures from TCR beta sequences and from how often those sequences occurred across donors. On average, 235,054 unique TCR beta nucleotide sequences were sequenced per donor among about 400 genotyped donors of the cohort, with approximately 18% of those sequences being non-productive. The study was designed to test whether signatures of past pathogen exposure could be identified by cataloging public T cell receptors. The study used immunosequencing to profile the T cell repertoires of approximately 630 subjects and linked those repertoires to cytomegalovirus serostatus. Every discovery cohort repertoire had been produced on one sequencing platform. General conclusions and limits of the study: This cohort had only TCR beta chains sequenced, and the lack of alpha or paired-chain data limited which features could be detected. V-gene and J-gene trimming of TCR beta chains was associated with a missense DCLRE1C variant in a later genetic analysis, and the association was replicated in an independent cohort. In a later analysis, the rate of TCR association differed among HLA loci, with DRB1 alleles having the most associated TCRs and HLA-C alleles having the fewest. Presence/absence analyses assumed roughly uniform sequencing depth across donors, an assumption that may not hold. According to a later analysis, parvovirus B19, influenza, CMV and Epstein-Barr virus appeared linked to several top co-occurrence clusters. A further reported finding was that TCR beta sequences accurately predicted the HLA-A and HLA-B alleles for most subjects in the first cohort. When HLA alleles, especially DR and DQ, strongly co-occurred, TCR associations were difficult to assign to individual alleles. In a later analysis, HLA-associated TCR beta chains showed more clonal expansion and lower generation probabilities than non-associated chains that were equally common. Because counts were too low, roughly 17 rarely observed V segments, including chromosome 9 orphons, were left out of the earlier analysis of some 640 of the donors. HLA typing was unavailable for some donors at each locus, so association tests used only the typed subset. In a later analysis, 16,951 TCR beta sequences were associated with specific HLA alleles at a false discovery rate of 0.05. In an earlier analysis of 587 of the donors, most TCR beta V segments appeared in productive rearrangements about 87% or about 30% of the time, broadly matching IMGT annotations. Because the 87-base-pair reads could not distinguish some IMGT-functional V segments, including TRBV6-2 and TRBV6-3, those segments were excluded. Most TCR sequences were seen in very few donors, while some public TCRs were found in many individuals. In vitro tests confirmed that a few of the cytomegalovirus-associated TCR beta chains recognize cytomegalovirus antigens. In the study, approximately 160 TCR beta chains were listed as associated with cytomegalovirus. For the cohort, immune exposure information was limited to CMV serostatus. Linkage disequilibrium might explain the correlated functional status among segregating V segments, but an unknown experimental factor could not be excluded. Most CMV-associated TCR beta chains appeared to be HLA-restricted in a later analysis, and the HLA associations seemed to be driven largely by CMV exposure. A cluster of highly shared sequence variants was judged likely to be a technical artifact of the sequencing pipeline. According to a later genetic analysis, donors in an Asian-associated ancestry cluster had fewer N-insertions in productive TCRs than the roughly 670-donor mean. Cytomegalovirus status was reported to be diagnosed by the classifier with high specificity and sensitivity in both the original and validation cohorts. According to the authors, the approach could potentially be generalized to other disease states and immunological phenotypes.

The cohort consisted of hundreds of healthy bone marrow donors. At the time of sampling, all cohort members were nominally healthy, though unrecorded immune exposures were likely present. The donor tested CMV seronegative, placing the donor among the 350 to 400 seronegative members of the cohort. A peripheral blood sample was provided by each donor, and peripheral blood mononuclear cells were used for TCR beta sequencing. The Qiagen DNeasy Blood Extraction Kit was used to extract genomic DNA from the blood cell samples. Libraries were constructed by the immunoSEQ multiplex PCR assay. For the multiplex PCR, a mixture combining 60 forward primers for TCR Vbeta segments and 13 reverse primers for TCR Jbeta segments was used. Amplification of the CDR3 region of rearranged TCR beta genes was performed with a multiplex PCR assay on genomic DNA. The amplified TCR beta libraries were sequenced on the Illumina HiSeq System as 87-base-pair reads. The published analysis was carried out like this. A later analysis tallied about 77 million unique TCR beta chains across the 640 or so repertoires, and 10 million to 11 million of those chains were shared by two or more donors. Raw reads were error-corrected and collapsed into unique sequences with a nearest-neighbor algorithm that merged closely related sequences to remove PCR and sequencing errors. V, D and J gene segments were assigned by aligning CDR3 sequences to IMGT reference sequences. For a sequence to be retained, a match of at least six nucleotides was required to both a V gene segment and a J gene segment. A rearrangement was called productive if the CDR3 had no stop codons and remained in frame with V and J, and every other rearrangement was called non-productive. Following IMGT convention, CDR3 was defined as the stretch from the second conserved V-encoded cysteine to the conserved J-encoded phenylalanine. The earlier analysis of fewer than 700 of the donors excluded sequences that lacked an unambiguous match to a single V gene segment. An earlier analysis of approximately 590 of the donors called V segments functional above 56.7% productive rearrangements and segregating when the between-donor standard deviation exceeded 5%. A statistical classification framework was developed to diagnose cytomegalovirus status using the catalog of TCR beta chain sequences. In a later analysis, V and J genes were assigned by comparing TCR nucleotide sequences against IMGT/GENE-DB human TR gene sequences. A later analysis assigned CDR3 sequences and most-parsimonious VDJ recombination scenarios with the TCRdist pipeline. In a later analysis, every TCR beta chain was defined by the combination of its CDR3 amino acid sequence and its V-gene family, and reads without a unique V-gene family were dropped. To address suspected cross-contamination and a sequencing artifact, a later analysis removed approximately 590 highly shared, low-generation-probability nucleotide sequences. For each public chain, a later analysis derived a clonal expansion index from normalized ranks of inferred template counts within each repertoire. In a later analysis, generation probabilities were computed with a VDJ recombination model fitted to out-of-frame rearrangements, and the resulting probabilities were checked against IGoR. Hypergeometric tests were used in a later analysis to score TCR-TCR, TCR-HLA and TCR-CMV co-occurrence, with a repertoire-size bias correction applied to the TCR pairs. A later analysis estimated false discovery rates by permuting HLA or CMV assignments 20 times. In a later analysis, co-occurring TCRs were grouped using DBSCAN, and TCRdist sequence similarity was added for clustering within HLA-allele-positive subsets. Co-occurrence clustering excluded repertoires with fewer than 30,000 or more than 120,000 public chains, plus five with anomalous nucleotide sharing. TCRdb re-hosts the immuneACCESS table, in-frame sequences only. Its copies lack some clones; in the studies checked, an unresolved V gene accounts for under half of them, and the cause for the rest is not known. V and J calls and clone size are copied from that table; D and trimming were computed from the DNA. This sample has approximately 41,000 clones in its table, and 81% of those were observed once. The top ten hold 2.5% to 3.5% of the sample.

CDR1 and CDR2 (SEHNR, FQNEAQ) derive from the germline V gene (reference sequence). The CDR3 measures 17 amino acids from cysteine to phenylalanine. Just CDR3 DNA is preserved here, 51 bases in frame from base 1. Turning to this clone: Its recognized antigen is unknown. A read error may produce the germline difference seen at one junction end.

The sequenced sample was PBMCs. The chain employs TRBV7-9 and TRBJ2-1; 12 bases in the junction line up with TRBD1. This clonotype was sampled from a man aged 45-60 years in good health and CMV-seronegative. The CDR3 protein sequence reads: CSSSLDGTGGAYNEQFF. The nucleotide sequence is TGTTCCAGCAGCTTAGACGGGACAGGGGGCGCCTACAATGAGCAGTTCTTC.